This T cell receptor (beta chain) was found in a study of identical twins. The study's findings and limits: Out-of-frame sharing of TCR alpha in monozygotic twins was underestimated by models. Cross-sectional statistics underpinned the conclusions; the same donors were not followed. With abundant cord blood beta clonotypes, insertions were fewer; memory repertoires showed no such pattern.

A universal primer site was incorporated via template switching, and the cDNA contained unique molecular identifiers. TCRdb analysed the 5' RACE reads with MiXCR anew, one entry per CDR3 protein. The sample holds a few hundred thousand distinct CDR3 sequences, more than 9% seen once. The CDR3 is made up of 16 amino acids. Looked up from germline, CDR1 is DFQATT and CDR2 is SNEGSKA (reference sequence). V shed 6 bases and J 3 bases; nucleotides not matched to a gene: 12. This clonotype appeared once. Antigen specificity is unknown. A further study also used this sample, focusing on yellow fever vaccine responses in identical twins.

This sequence originates from a woman aged 18-35 years in good health. J is TRBJ2-1 and V is TRBV20-1; 9 bases line up with TRBD2. The sample taken for sequencing was CD8+ T cells sorted from blood. CDR3 amino acids: CSAPLETSGFYNEQFF. In nucleotides, the CDR3 is TGCAGTGCCCCCCTGGAAACTAGCGGGTTCTACAATGAGCAGTTCTTC.